This T cell receptor (beta chain) was profiled in a study of PD-L1 blockade in urothelial cancer. About the research overall: About 85% of the roughly 30 patients comprised males who had bladder-origin urothelial cancer.

Pretreatment and on-treatment blood mononuclear cell samples were taken, totaling between 1 and 8 time points per patient. Assay used: immunoSEQ multiplex PCR; TCRdb lists only in-frame clones, some missing. Among fewer than 30,000 clones listed, more than 70% were seen once. The CDR3 runs to 16 residues. Germline loops: CDR1 KGHSH, CDR2 LQKENI. V gave up 3 bases and J gave up 0 bases, with 15 bases separating them. This chain links TRBV18 with TRBJ2-7; D is possibly TRBD2 (6 bases). The clonotype was recovered from a man between 70 and 80 years old with urothelial cancer. Sequences were derived from PBMCs, sampled around atezolizumab (anti-PD-L1) treatment. As DNA, the CDR3 is TGTGCCAGCTCACCTTCCATAGCGGCCCTCTCCTACGAGCAGTACTTC. It yields the protein CASSPSIAALSYEQYF.